The rows below give T cell receptor beta chains drawn from one sample of a study of shared clonotypes between healthy human individuals. Data came from immunoSEQ multiplex PCR; TCRdb stores just in-frame clones and leaves some out. The data show over 2 million clones, roughly 95% seen once. Sequenced sample: naive CD4+ T cells sorted from blood. The receptors derive from a man younger than 30 in good health. The CDR3 runs from the conserved cysteine through the conserved F or W. The order of the fields is clone size, D gene, V gene, J gene, CDR3 protein, CDR3 DNA. D genes are given only for firm matches. Size tells how often a clone was seen (once, few, many) or the class of an expanded clone, and some rows leave it out.

abundance: NA; d_gene: NA; v_gene: TRBV5-1; j_gene: TRBJ2-3; CDR3aa: CASSFPQGTDTQYF; CDR3nt: TGCGCCAGCAGCTTCCCACAGGGTACAGATACGCAGTATTTT
abundance: NA; d_gene: NA; v_gene: TRBV5-1; j_gene: TRBJ2-7; CDR3aa: CASSRTSFDYEQYF; CDR3nt: TGCGCCAGCAGCCGGACCTCGTTTGACTACGAGCAGTACTTC
abundance: once; d_gene: NA; v_gene: TRBV6-1; j_gene: TRBJ1-1; CDR3aa: CASSNGPRTAFF; CDR3nt: TGTGCCAGCAGTAACGGGCCTAGGACGGCTTTCTTT
abundance: once; d_gene: NA; v_gene: TRBV5-5; j_gene: TRBJ2-7; CDR3aa: CASSLRSPRGYEQYF; CDR3nt: TGTGCCAGCAGCTTGCGTTCTCCCAGGGGCTACGAGCAGTACTTC
abundance: NA; d_gene: NA; v_gene: TRBV14; j_gene: TRBJ1-1; CDR3aa: CASSTRHQALNTEAFF; CDR3nt: TGTGCCAGCAGCACACGACACCAGGCCCTGAACACTGAAGCTTTCTTT
abundance: once; d_gene: NA; v_gene: TRBV15; j_gene: TRBJ1-1; CDR3aa: CATSREARGNTEAFF; CDR3nt: TGTGCCACCAGCAGAGAGGCCAGGGGAAACACTGAAGCTTTCTTT
abundance: NA; d_gene: NA; v_gene: TRBV25-1; j_gene: TRBJ2-1; CDR3aa: CASSGYNEQFF; CDR3nt: TGTGCCAGCAGTGGTTACAATGAGCAGTTCTTC
abundance: NA; d_gene: TRBD2; v_gene: TRBV7-8; j_gene: TRBJ2-1; CDR3aa: CASSLVRLAGGPRNEQFF; CDR3nt: TGTGCCAGCAGCTTAGTTAGACTAGCGGGAGGGCCGCGCAATGAGCAGTTCTTC
abundance: once; d_gene: NA; v_gene: TRBV19; j_gene: TRBJ1-1; CDR3aa: CASSSRAEAFF; CDR3nt: TGTGCCAGTAGTAGCAGGGCTGAAGCTTTCTTT
abundance: NA; d_gene: TRBD1; v_gene: TRBV28; j_gene: TRBJ1-5; CDR3aa: CAGGQANNQPQHF; CDR3nt: TGTGCCGGAGGACAGGCAAATAATCAGCCCCAGCATTTT
abundance: NA; d_gene: NA; v_gene: TRBV5-1; j_gene: TRBJ1-6; CDR3aa: CASSLTRTVGAGSGNSPLHF; CDR3nt: TGCGCCAGCAGCTTGACCAGGACAGTCGGAGCGGGGTCGGGGAATTCACCCCTCCACTTT
abundance: NA; d_gene: NA; v_gene: TRBV7-9; j_gene: TRBJ2-2; CDR3aa: CASRTIGELFF; CDR3nt: TGTGCCAGCAGGACCATCGGGGAGCTGTTTTTT
abundance: NA; d_gene: NA; v_gene: TRBV2; j_gene: TRBJ2-2; CDR3aa: CASSRDSGATGELFF; CDR3nt: TGTGCCAGCAGTAGGGACAGCGGGGCCACCGGGGAGCTGTTTTTT
abundance: few; d_gene: NA; v_gene: TRBV2; j_gene: TRBJ1-2; CDR3aa: CASSEEGYGYTF; CDR3nt: TGTGCCAGCAGTGAGGAGGGCTATGGCTACACCTTC
abundance: NA; d_gene: NA; v_gene: TRBV7-9; j_gene: TRBJ1-2; CDR3aa: CASSLMTNYGYTF; CDR3nt: TGTGCCAGCAGCTTAATGACTAACTATGGCTACACCTTC
abundance: NA; d_gene: TRBD1; v_gene: TRBV27; j_gene: TRBJ2-3; CDR3aa: CASTPRTGSRDTQYF; CDR3nt: TGTGCCAGCACCCCACGGACAGGGAGTAGAGATACGCAGTATTTT
abundance: NA; d_gene: NA; v_gene: TRBV7-9; j_gene: TRBJ1-2; CDR3aa: CASSLVSFGDGYTF; CDR3nt: TGTGCCAGCAGCTTAGTCTCCTTCGGCGATGGCTACACCTTC
abundance: NA; d_gene: NA; v_gene: TRBV5-6; j_gene: TRBJ1-3; CDR3aa: CASSADPMDTIYF; CDR3nt: TGTGCCAGCAGCGCGGACCCCATGGACACCATATATTTT
abundance: NA; d_gene: NA; v_gene: TRBV7-3; j_gene: TRBJ2-1; CDR3aa: CASSSQGKNGEQFF; CDR3nt: TGTGCCAGCAGCTCGCAGGGGAAAAACGGTGAGCAGTTCTTC
abundance: once; d_gene: NA; v_gene: TRBV19; j_gene: TRBJ2-3; CDR3aa: CASSIAKADTQYF; CDR3nt: TGTGCCAGTAGTATAGCAAAGGCAGATACGCAGTATTTT
abundance: NA; d_gene: NA; v_gene: TRBV30; j_gene: TRBJ2-5; CDR3aa: CAWSEQGETQYF; CDR3nt: TGTGCCTGGAGTGAGCAGGGAGAGACCCAGTACTTC
abundance: NA; d_gene: NA; v_gene: TRBV6-4; j_gene: TRBJ1-1; CDR3aa: CASSAFEGAEAFF; CDR3nt: TGTGCCAGCAGTGCTTTCGAGGGCGCTGAAGCTTTCTTT
abundance: once; d_gene: NA; v_gene: TRBV6-1; j_gene: TRBJ1-4; CDR3aa: CASRGTPATNEKLFF; CDR3nt: TGTGCCAGCAGGGGGACACCCGCAACTAATGAAAAACTGTTTTTT
abundance: NA; d_gene: TRBD1; v_gene: TRBV19; j_gene: TRBJ2-5; CDR3aa: CASSEDRGGTQYF; CDR3nt: TGTGCCAGTAGTGAAGACAGGGGCGGGACCCAGTACTTC
abundance: NA; d_gene: NA; v_gene: TRBV5-6; j_gene: TRBJ1-3; CDR3aa: CASSLEGGPGNTIYF; CDR3nt: TGTGCCAGCAGCTTGGAGGGGGGGCCAGGAAACACCATATATTTT
abundance: NA; d_gene: NA; v_gene: TRBV7-9; j_gene: TRBJ1-2; CDR3aa: CASSLAYPGGYGYTF; CDR3nt: TGTGCCAGCAGCTTAGCGTATCCAGGCGGCTATGGCTACACCTTC
abundance: once; d_gene: NA; v_gene: TRBV5-1; j_gene: TRBJ2-1; CDR3aa: CASSPLSESYNEQFF; CDR3nt: TGCGCCAGCAGCCCCCTCTCGGAGTCCTACAATGAGCAGTTCTTC
abundance: NA; d_gene: TRBD1; v_gene: TRBV30; j_gene: TRBJ1-6; CDR3aa: CAWRTGESRNSPLHF; CDR3nt: TGTGCCTGGAGGACAGGGGAGAGTAGGAATTCACCCCTCCACTTT
abundance: NA; d_gene: NA; v_gene: TRBV30; j_gene: TRBJ1-2; CDR3aa: CAWSTPRLAGDYGYTF; CDR3nt: TGTGCCTGGAGTACTCCGAGGCTAGCGGGGGACTATGGCTACACCTTC
abundance: NA; d_gene: TRBD1; v_gene: TRBV5-6; j_gene: TRBJ2-7; CDR3aa: CASSLVGSGTGSYEQYF; CDR3nt: TGTGCCAGCAGCTTGGTCGGGTCCGGGACAGGGTCCTACGAGCAGTACTTC
abundance: NA; d_gene: NA; v_gene: TRBV30; j_gene: TRBJ2-1; CDR3aa: CAYLWGNEQFF; CDR3nt: TGTGCCTACCTATGGGGCAATGAGCAGTTCTTC
abundance: NA; d_gene: TRBD2; v_gene: TRBV5-4; j_gene: TRBJ2-7; CDR3aa: CASSLAASGGSYEQYF; CDR3nt: TGTGCCAGCAGCTTGGCCGCCAGCGGGGGTTCCTACGAGCAGTACTTC
abundance: NA; d_gene: NA; v_gene: TRBV18; j_gene: TRBJ1-3; CDR3aa: CASSPDGNSGNTIYF; CDR3nt: TGTGCCAGCTCACCGGACGGTAACTCTGGAAACACCATATATTTT
abundance: NA; d_gene: NA; v_gene: TRBV6-6; j_gene: TRBJ2-7; CDR3aa: CASSLLAGPMNEQYF; CDR3nt: TGTGCCAGCAGTCTACTGGCGGGCCCAATGAACGAGCAGTACTTC
abundance: NA; d_gene: TRBD1; v_gene: TRBV11-2; j_gene: TRBJ2-5; CDR3aa: CASSHGTGGAETQYF; CDR3nt: TGTGCCAGCAGCCACGGGACAGGGGGCGCGGAGACCCAGTACTTC